This record looks at one TCR beta chain sequence and its context. Generated by immunoSEQ multiplex PCR, the TCRdb table keeps only in-frame clones and is missing some. The sample holds 60,000 to 70,000 clones, approximately 62% seen once. These data belong to a study of cytotoxic CD8 clonotypes in ibrutinib-treated CLL. This TCR derives from a human donor with chronic lymphocytic leukemia. Sample: PBMCs, taken after 12 months of ibrutinib treatment.

This chain's CDR3 is CASSQHLRAEVNYGYTF. The CDR3 DNA sequence: TGCGCCAGCAGCCAACACCTCCGGGCCGAGGTGAACTATGGCTACACCTTC. The genes are TRBV4-1 and TRBJ1-2; unclear D gene. The CDR3 contains 17 residues. Germline-derived CDR1 and CDR2 are MGHRA and YSYEKL. V was pared by 2 bases and J by 2 bases, with 18 bases between.